What follows are 14 T cell receptor beta chains derived from one specimen sequenced in a study of blood T cell repertoires in COVID-19. The repertoire was sequenced with immunoSEQ multiplex PCR; TCRdb's copy has only in-frame clones and lacks some. The top ten hold 3.5% to 5.5% of the sample, which has hundreds of thousands of clones, 80% seen once. The sample was PBMCs or T cells enriched from blood (not recorded which). These receptor sequences come from a man aged 30 to 39 with acute COVID-19.

V is TRBV12-5 and J is TRBJ1-2; 12 bases line up with TRBD1. CDR1 and CDR2 (germline): LGHNT, FRNRAP. V lost 5 bases, J lost 3 bases, and 7 bases stayed unmatched. There are 16 residues in the CDR3. The CDR3 DNA reads TGTGCTAGTGGTGTGGGACAGGGGGCGTTGGACTATGGCTACACCTTC. It is translated as CASGVGQGALDYGYTF.

This sequence joins TRBV13 and TRBJ1-1; D call uncertain. CDR1 and CDR2 (germline): PRHDT, FYEKMQ (reference sequence). Trimming removed 5 bases from V and 1 base from J, with 8 bases in between. This CDR3 is 13 amino acids long. CDR3 loop: CASSPTPNTEAFF. CDR3 in DNA: TGTGCCAGCAGCCCCACACCGAACACTGAAGCTTTCTTT. Full variable domain (outside the CDR3, taken from reference TRBV13 and TRBJ1-1): AAGVIQSPRHLIKEKRETATLKCYPIPRHDTVYWYQQGPGQDPQFLISFYEKMQSDKGSIPDRFSAQQFSDYHSELNMSSLELGDSALYFCASSPTPNTEAFFGQGTRLTVV.

In DNA form, the CDR3 reads TGTGCCAGCAGCTTGGACAGGGCTGGTTCACCCCTCCACTTT. As protein: CASSLDRAGSPLHF. The chain recombines TRBV7-2 with TRBJ1-6; 8 nucleotides agree with TRBD1. This CDR3 has 14 residues. Per the germline V gene, CDR1 is SGHTA and CDR2 is FQGNSA. The V and J ends lost 3 bases and 9 bases, in that order; junction bases with no gene match: 4.

The chain employs TRBV5-5 and TRBJ2-1, with 10 bases identical to TRBD2. Per germline, CDR1 SGHKS and CDR2 YYEKEE (reference sequence). The CDR3 spans 16 residues. V was pared by 1 base and J by 2 bases, with 3 bases of the junction left unmatched. In DNA, the CDR3 is TGTGCCAGCAGCTTGAACACTAGCGGGGCCTACAATGAGCAGTTCTTC. As protein: CASSLNTSGAYNEQFF.

The chain employs TRBV27 and TRBJ2-2, with 8 bases identical to TRBD2. From germline, CDR1 is MNHEY and CDR2 SMNVEV (reference sequence). The CDR3 is 14 amino acids. Trimming removed 5 bases from V and 4 bases from J; junction bases left unmatched: 3. The CDR3 DNA reads TGTGCCAGCAGTCGGGAGGGGACCACCGGGGAGCTGTTTTTT. Translation: CASSREGTTGELFF.

The chain is built from TRBV4-1 and TRBJ2-5; D remains ambiguous. V lost 5 bases to trimming and J lost 7 bases, with 20 bases between them. In germline, CDR1 is MGHRA, CDR2 YSYEKL. The CDR3 covers 15 residues. CDR3: CASSEQFQTWATQYF. The DNA for the CDR3 is TGCGCCAGCAGCGAACAATTCCAGACCTGGGCGACCCAGTACTTC.

This clone was counted once. The rearrangement links TRBV24-1 to TRBJ1-1; 8 nucleotides match TRBD1. The CDR3 runs to 14 residues. Germline lookup yields CDR1 KGHDR and CDR2 SFDVKD. J gave up 8 bases and V 4 bases, and 8 bases lay outside the gene matches. CDR3 protein: CATSDSTGGGEAFF. CDR3 nucleotide sequence: TGTGCCACCAGTGACTCCACAGGGGGTGGGGAAGCTTTCTTT.

The chain has TRBV6-4 and TRBJ1-1, with D hard to call. V was trimmed by 3 bases and J by 0 bases, leaving 5 bases between them. CDR1 is MRHNA, CDR2 SNTAGT, per germline. This CDR3 region has 13 residues. CDR3 in DNA: TGTGCCAGCAGTGAGCGGATGAACACTGAAGCTTTCTTT. It encodes CASSERMNTEAFF.

Regarding this clone: A read error may account for a junction end that differs from germline. The chain carries TRBV9 and TRBJ2-7; 7 bases line up with TRBD2. Germline assignment: CDR1 SGDLS and CDR2 YYNGEE. The CDR3 has 15 residues. Written as DNA, the CDR3 is TGTGCCGGCAGCGCCGGTGGGGGGGTACGCTACGAGCAGTACTTC. Protein: CAGSAGGGVRYEQYF.

The rearrangement uses TRBV10-3 and TRBJ1-1, with 8 bases aligning to TRBD1. Unmatched junction bases numbered 12, after V lost 6 bases and J lost 3 bases. Germline V lookup: CDR1 ENHRY, CDR2 SYGVKD. The CDR3 length is 16 residues. The CDR3 coding sequence is TGTGCCATCAGGGAAAATGCAGGGGGCAGGGACACTGAAGCTTTCTTT. Translated, it gives CAIRENAGGRDTEAFF.

The gene calls are TRBV4-1 and TRBJ1-5; perhaps TRBD1 as D (6 bases). This CDR3 has 17 amino acids. CDR1 is MGHRA, CDR2 YSYEKL, per germline. V was trimmed by 0 bases and J by 1 base, leaving 13 bases between them. The CDR3 nucleotides read TGCGCCAGCAGCCAAGAACCCGGGACAATGAGCAATCAGCCCCAGCATTTT. This codes for CASSQEPGTMSNQPQHF.

This clone was detected a few times. The V and J genes are TRBV19 and TRBJ1-1; 7 bases are shared with TRBD1. The germline CDR1 and CDR2 sequences are LNHDA and SQIVND (reference sequence). V shed 4 bases, J shed 4 bases, and the junction held 12 bases outside the gene matches. The CDR3 contains 16 residues. In nucleotides, the CDR3 is TGTGCCAGTAGTAGCGACGGGACAGTTGTTTTCACTGAAGCTTTCTTT. Translating gives CASSSDGTVVFTEAFF.

This clone was counted a few times. The rearrangement links TRBV30 to TRBJ1-5, with D hard to call. CDR3 size: 12 residues. Germline assignment: CDR1 GTSNPN and CDR2 SVGIG (reference sequence). V was cut by 3 bases and J by 10 bases, with 13 bases left in between. CDR3 region: CAWRGGVGPQHF. The CDR3 DNA reads TGTGCCTGGAGGGGCGGGGTCGGCCCCCAGCATTTT.

The gene calls are TRBV12-3 or TRBV12-4 and TRBJ1-1; 7 nucleotides match TRBD1. The trim removed 3 bases at V and 4 bases at J, leaving 2 bases unmatched. The CDR3 loop spans 13 amino acids. CDR3 in amino acids: CASSLGTVTEAFF. Written as DNA, the CDR3 is TGTGCCAGCAGTTTGGGGACAGTCACTGAAGCTTTCTTT.